The 20 T cell receptor beta chains in this list originate from one sample, sequenced in a study of OX40 agonist ivuxolimab in advanced cancers. Assay used: immunoSEQ multiplex PCR; TCRdb lists only in-frame clones, some missing. The top ten hold about 0.82% of the sample, which has approximately 70,000 clones, 85% seen once. Sequencing used CD4+ or CD8+ T cells sorted from blood, obtained in a trial of the OX40 agonist ivuxolimab. The receptors were gathered from an adult with an advanced solid tumor such as melanoma, head and neck, liver or kidney cancer.

This clone was recorded once. CDR3 amino acids: CASSTNPTGQETQYF. In nucleotides, the CDR3 is TGTGCCAGCTCGACCAACCCTACAGGACAAGAGACCCAGTACTTC. The rearrangement links TRBV5-6 to TRBJ2-5; D may be TRBD1 (5 bases). CDR3 length: 15 residues. Germline V CDR1 and CDR2: SGHDT, YYEEEE. Trimming cost V 7 bases and J 2 bases, with 18 bases left between them. Using reference TRBV5-6 and TRBJ2-5 for the parts outside the CDR3, the full variable domain is DAGVTQSPTHLIKTRGQQVTLRCSPKSGHDTVSWYQQALGQGPQFIFQYYEEEERQRGNFPDRFSGHQFPNYSSELNVNALLLGDSALYLCASSTNPTGQETQYFGPGTRLLVL.

The rearrangement uses TRBV27 and TRBJ2-7; 8 nucleotides align to TRBD2. CDR1 is MNHEY and CDR2 is SMNVEV in the germline V gene (reference sequence). CDR3 size: 16 residues. The V segment lost 8 bases and the J segment 2 bases; nucleotides outside the gene matches: 14. The CDR3 DNA follows: TGTGCCAGCTCCATTCGCGGGGGCGGGGGGACCTACGAGCAGTACTTC. Translation: CASSIRGGGGTYEQYF.

J is TRBJ1-1 and V is TRBV7-8; no reliable D call. CDR1 is SGHVS, CDR2 FQNEAQ, per germline. V dropped 3 bases and J dropped 1 base, with 6 bases sitting between them. CDR3 size: 13 residues. CDR3 nucleotide sequence: TGTGCCAGCAGCTTTACAGCGAACACTGAAGCTTTCTTT. Translated: CASSFTANTEAFF.

V usage is TRBV7-7 and J usage is TRBJ2-5, with TRBD1 as a possible D gene (6 bases). Germline V lookup: CDR1 SSHAT, CDR2 FNYEAQ (reference sequence). Trimming stripped 4 bases from V and 1 base from J, with 7 bases between. CDR3 length: 13 amino acids. CDR3 DNA sequence: TGTGCCAGCAGCTGGGACATCCAAGAGACCCAGTACTTC. This codes for CASSWDIQETQYF.

The chain links TRBV28 to TRBJ1-2; D ambiguous. V dropped 5 bases and J dropped 1 base, with 11 bases sitting between them. This CDR3 is 14 amino acids long. CDR1 MDHEN and CDR2 SYDVKM come from the germline V gene. The CDR3, as DNA: TGTGCCAGCAGTGAACTGCCGAATAACTATGGCTACACCTTC. As protein: CASSELPNNYGYTF.

The gene calls are TRBV15 and TRBJ2-5; 8 bases map to TRBD1. The end of the DNA is better explained by TRBJ2-7, so the J call may be wrong. CDR1 LNHNV and CDR2 YYDKDF come from the germline V gene (reference sequence). This CDR3 is 15 amino acids long. CDR3 sequence: CATSTGGQGSYEQYF. CDR3 in DNA: TGTGCCACCAGCACGGGCGGACAGGGTTCCTACGAGCAGTACTTC.

The rearrangement links TRBV5-1 to TRBJ2-5; no clear D gene. Germline values: CDR1 SGHRS, CDR2 YFSETQ. The CDR3 loop spans 14 amino acids. V shed 0 bases and J shed 2 bases, with 8 bases lying between them. The CDR3 region is CASSLVGSQETQYF. CDR3 nucleotides: TGCGCCAGCAGCTTGGTCGGATCTCAAGAGACCCAGTACTTC.

In this sample, this clone turned up once. CDR3 residues: CASSRTGNYGYTF. DNA for the CDR3: TGTGCCAGCAGCCGGACGGGTAACTATGGCTACACCTTC. The chain recombines TRBV5-8 with TRBJ1-2; D call uncertain. Germline assignment: CDR1 SGHTS and CDR2 YDEGEE. V dropped 4 bases and J dropped 1 base, with 8 bases sitting between them. CDR3 length: 13 amino acids.

V is TRBV27 and J is TRBJ2-3; 12 bases align to TRBD2. The junction had 10 bases not matched to a gene; V was cut back by 9 bases and J by 6 bases. Germline V gene data show CDR1 as MNHEY and CDR2 as SMNVEV (reference sequence). The CDR3 covers 15 residues. CDR3 coding DNA: TGTGCCAGTGCTAGCGGGAGGGCAGATCGGGATACGCAGTATTTT. Translated, it gives CASASGRADRDTQYF.

The gene calls are TRBV2 and TRBJ2-5, with TRBD2 identical over 7 bases. J was trimmed by 5 bases and V by 0 bases; bases with no gene match: 12. The CDR3 has 17 residues. Germline V gene lookup returns CDR1 SNHLY and CDR2 FYNNEI. CDR3 loop: CASSEARTGGGRETQYF. The CDR3 region has the DNA TGTGCCAGCAGTGAAGCTAGAACGGGGGGAGGAAGGGAGACCCAGTACTTC.

The chain joins TRBV29-1 to TRBJ2-5, with no clear D. There are 12 residues in the CDR3. Germline CDR1 reads SQVTM; CDR2 reads ANQGSEA. V was shortened by 0 bases and J by 7 bases, with 9 bases between the two germline ends. In nucleotides, the CDR3 is TGCAGCGTTGAAGAAGGCTTCGGGACCCAGTACTTC. It yields the protein CSVEEGFGTQYF.

The chain is built from TRBV28 and TRBJ2-7, with TRBD1 matching over 8 bases. Germline-derived CDR1 and CDR2 are MDHEN and SYDVKM. J lost 2 bases, V lost 7 bases, and 4 bases had no gene match. This CDR3 comprises 13 residues. CDR3 amino acids: CASNQGATYEQYF. The CDR3 nucleotides read TGTGCCAGCAACCAGGGGGCAACCTACGAGCAGTACTTC.

The chain uses TRBV5-1 and TRBJ2-2, with a weak D call TRBD1 (6 bases). This CDR3 is built from 16 residues. Trimming stripped 0 bases from V and 6 bases from J, with 15 bases between. CDR1 is SGHRS and CDR2 is YFSETQ in the germline V gene. CDR3 in amino acids: CASSLDKAGVAGELFF. The CDR3 bases are TGCGCCAGCAGCTTGGACAAGGCAGGGGTGGCCGGGGAGCTGTTTTTT.

This clone is deemed medium-sized. The V call is TRBV5-1, the J call TRBJ2-2; weak D call: TRBD2 (6 bases). The CDR3 spans 15 residues. Germline V CDR1 and CDR2: SGHRS, YFSETQ. Trimming took 5 bases from V and 1 from J, leaving 12 bases between them. CDR3 in DNA: TGCGCCAGCAGTAAGGGGACTCTGAACACCGGGGAGCTGTTTTTT. It specifies CASSKGTLNTGELFF.

The count of this clone is one. The V and J genes are TRBV28 and TRBJ1-1; tentatively, D is TRBD1 (6 bases). Germline V gene sequence: CDR1 MDHEN, CDR2 SYDVKM. The CDR3 is 14 residues long. V lost 2 bases and J 11 bases, leaving 18 bases between the germline ends. The DNA for the CDR3 is TGTGCCAGCAGTTTAGGCACAGGGTGGGAGGATGCTTTCTTT. Translated, it gives CASSLGTGWEDAFF. The full variable domain, with the rest looked up from reference TRBV28 and TRBJ1-1, is DVKVTQSSRYLVKRTGEKVFLECVQDMDHENMFWYRQDPGLGLRLIYFSYDVKMKEKGDIPEGYSVSREKKERFSLILESASTNQTSMYLCASSLGTGWEDAFFGQGTRLTVV.

The CDR3 DNA is TGTGCCAGCTCACCGAAGAAGGACAGGGCCACTGAAGCTTTCTTT. Its protein is CASSPKKDRATEAFF. V usage is TRBV18 and J usage is TRBJ1-1; 8 bases align to TRBD1. V lost 3 bases, J lost 4 bases, and 7 bases stayed unmatched. The CDR3 covers 15 residues. Looked up from germline, CDR1 is KGHSH and CDR2 is LQKENI.

The rearrangement links TRBV19 to TRBJ1-3; a possible D gene is TRBD1 (5 bases). The CDR3 totals 14 residues. CDR1 LNHDA and CDR2 SQIVND come from the germline V gene (reference sequence). V was cut by 3 bases and J by 2 bases, with 8 bases left in between. Written as DNA, the CDR3 is TGTGCCAGTAGTATTGGGGGGACTGGAAACACCATATATTTT. This translates into CASSIGGTGNTIYF.

The chain carries TRBV10-3 and TRBJ2-7; 9 positions match TRBD1. The germline V gene has CDR1 ENHRY and CDR2 SYGVKD. This CDR3 contains 15 residues. The J segment lost 3 bases and the V segment lost 4 bases, leaving 7 bases of the junction unmatched. CDR3 nucleotide sequence: TGTGCCATCAGTGCGCCGGGACAGGGTTACTACGAGCAGTACTTC. It codes for CAISAPGQGYYEQYF.

This sequence joins TRBV7-6 and TRBJ1-5, with no clear D. The CDR3 sequence is 15 residues long. The V and J ends lost 2 bases and 2 bases respectively, with 10 bases between them. Germline assignment: CDR1 SGHVS and CDR2 FNYEAQ. DNA of the CDR3: TGTGCCAGCAGCTTACCGGGTATGGGCAATCAGCCCCAGCATTTT. This encodes CASSLPGMGNQPQHF.

This rearrangement joins TRBV28 to TRBJ1-5; TRBD1 might be the D (5 bases). Germline-derived CDR1 and CDR2 are MDHEN and SYDVKM. Trimming removed 6 bases from V and 0 bases from J, with 12 bases in between. There are 15 residues in the CDR3. CDR3 DNA sequence: TGTGCCAGCAGCCGACAGACGAATAGCAATCAGCCCCAGCATTTT. This translates into CASSRQTNSNQPQHF.